The present T cell receptor beta chain was sequenced within a study of prognosis after radiotherapy for stage I lung cancer. Study background: Medical inoperability was considered to apply to all enrolled non-small cell lung cancer patients. SBRT radiotherapy used 3 to 5 fractions and a biologically effective dose of at least 100 Gy. Study-wide results and caveats: Lower Shannon entropy after stereotactic body radiation therapy was observed in patients who went on to develop distant metastases. Gene usage, both TRBV and TRBJ, reportedly differed between patients with metastases and patients without them.

TCR beta CDR3 amplification from genomic DNA was performed by two-round multiplex PCR. Initially, in first-round PCR, primers specific to each TRBV and TRBJ gene were used. TCRdb fed the multiplex PCR reads into MiXCR, producing one record per CDR3 protein. The sample contains about 24,000 distinct CDR3 sequences, about two fifths of which appear only once. CDR3 size: 15 residues. CDR1 SEHNR and CDR2 FQNEAQ come from the germline V gene (reference sequence). Note on this clonotype: Its antigen is still unknown. A junction boundary mismatches the germline segment, possibly from a read error.

The chain couples TRBV7-9 to TRBJ2-2; D is undetermined. The TCR comes from a donor aged 50 or older with non-small cell lung cancer. The sequencing here drew on PBMCs, taken before or after stereotactic body radiation therapy (not recorded which). CDR3 coding DNA: TGTGCCAGCAGCTTATATCTTAGCTCGACCGTGGAGCTGTTTTTT. Amino acid sequence: CASSLYLSSTVELFF.